Listed below are T cell receptor beta chains from one sample, sequenced in a study of post-analysis software for immune sequencing data. Each CDR3 protein is one row after TCRdb ran MiXCR on the PCR reads. The table shows roughly 540,000 distinct CDR3 sequences, with approximately 31% occurring only once. The sequencing sample was made of blood. The receptors derive from a girl younger than 18 with multiple sclerosis. Each CDR3 is given with its conserved first and last residue. D genes are given only for firm matches. Expanded clones get a size class; other rows say once, few or many, or leave the size out.

v_gene	abundance	len	d_gene	j_gene	CDR3nt	CDR3aa
TRBV2	once	13	.	TRBJ1-2	TGTGCCAGCAGGGACAGTTTAGGGTATGGCTACACCTTC	CASRDSLGYGYTF
TRBV28	.	13	TRBD1	TRBJ2-1	TGTGCCAGCAACCAGGGGGCCTACAATGAGCAGTTCTTC	CASNQGAYNEQFF
TRBV20-1	few	15	.	TRBJ1-5	TGCAGTGCTAGAGCGGGGGAATTAGGCAATCAGCCCCAGCATTTT	CSARAGELGNQPQHF
TRBV10-3	.	12	.	TRBJ2-5	TGTGCCGCGCAGGGGGGCTCGCATGAGCAGTACTTC	CAAQGGSHEQYF
TRBV12-3/TRBV12-4	.	14	.	TRBJ1-5	TGTGCCAGCAGTTTGACAGCCGTCAATCAGCCCCAGCATTTT	CASSLTAVNQPQHF
TRBV6-6	few	14	TRBD2	TRBJ2-1	TGTGCCAGCAATTACGGGACTAGCTACGATGAGCAGTTCTTC	CASNYGTSYDEQFF
TRBV6-2/TRBV6-3	few	15	TRBD1	TRBJ1-2	TGTGCCAGCACTTCGGACAGGGGAGTTGACTATGGCTACACCTTC	CASTSDRGVDYGYTF
TRBV20-1	.	19	TRBD2	TRBJ2-1	TGCAGTGCTAGAGATGGAAGGGCTTTAGCGGGGATCGCCTACAATGAGCAGTTCTTC	CSARDGRALAGIAYNEQFF
TRBV20-1	.	14	TRBD2	TRBJ2-5	TGCAGTGCTCCCCTTAGCGGGGGGCAAGAGACCCAGTACTTC	CSAPLSGGQETQYF
TRBV5-1	.	13	.	TRBJ2-1	TGCGCCAGCAGCTTCCAGGGACCCAATGAGCAGCTCTTC	CASSFQGPNEQLF